This T cell receptor beta chain was recorded in a study of T-cell memory formation after mild COVID-19. Overall study: Across donors, TCR clusters were largely donor specific. Study results and caveats: Prior to infection, memory already included some responding clones, suggesting cross-reactive memory joined.

TCRdb re-derived calls from the 5' RACE reads in MiXCR, one entry per CDR3 protein. The sample records about 200,000 distinct CDR3 sequences, over 9.5% being singletons. This clonotype was counted at least ten times. Its antigen remains unidentified. The TCR was taken from a man aged 18-30 years who had mild COVID-19 (a few samples of this study predate the infection). Cell type and time point are not known. Material for sequencing was PBMCs or a T cell subset sorted from them (not recorded which).

CDR3 in amino acids: CASSESLAGGLIYNEQFF. In DNA, the CDR3 is TGTGCCAGCAGTGAATCTCTAGCGGGGGGGTTAATATACAATGAGCAGTTCTTC. V is TRBV25-1 and J is TRBJ2-1; 12 nucleotides agree with TRBD2. With 1 base clipped from V and 4 bases from J, the junction kept 8 bases outside the gene matches. The CDR3 is made up of 18 amino acids. CDR1 and CDR2 (germline): MGHDK, SYGVNS.